Below are 32 T cell receptor beta chains sequenced from a single sample in a study of glioma-infiltrating T cells after dendritic cell vaccination. Some clones are missing from TCRdb's copy, which holds only in-frame ones; the method was immunoSEQ multiplex PCR. In the table there are about 92,000 clones, about nine tenths of which are singletons. The material was blood, obtained before dendritic cell vaccination. The receptors originated from a human donor with glioblastoma.

This CDR3 reads CATSRPGTASYEQYF. The CDR3 DNA is TGTGCCACCAGCAGACCGGGGACAGCGAGTTACGAGCAGTACTTC. The chain links TRBV15 to TRBJ2-7, with 7 bases aligning to TRBD1. CDR1 LNHNV and CDR2 YYDKDF come from the germline V gene (reference sequence). V trimming: 2 bases; J trimming: 4 bases; junction bases outside the gene matches: 8. The CDR3 has 15 residues.

The chain carries TRBV28 and TRBJ1-4; a weak D match, TRBD1 (5 bases). The CDR3 length is 15 residues. Germline values: CDR1 MDHEN, CDR2 SYDVKM. Trimming removed 6 bases from V and 6 bases from J, with 17 bases in between. CDR3 region: CASRHSGTGDEKLFF. The CDR3 DNA is TGTGCCAGCAGACACTCCGGGACGGGGGATGAAAAACTGTTTTTT. The full variable domain, completed using reference TRBV28 and TRBJ1-4, is DVKVTQSSRYLVKRTGEKVFLECVQDMDHENMFWYRQDPGLGLRLIYFSYDVKMKEKGDIPEGYSVSREKKERFSLILESASTNQTSMYLCASRHSGTGDEKLFFGSGTQLSVL.

The rearrangement links TRBV5-4 to TRBJ1-1; 8 bases match TRBD1. Germline V CDR1 and CDR2: SGHNT, YYREEE (reference sequence). Germline trimming cut 3 bases from V and 7 bases from J; bases unmatched to any gene: 8. This CDR3 spans 14 amino acids. In DNA form, the CDR3 reads TGTGCCAGCAGCTCTCCGGGACAGGCTGGTGAAGCTTTCTTT. Amino acids: CASSSPGQAGEAFF.

This clone has a handful of counts. The genes are TRBV28 and TRBJ2-3; 14 bases fit TRBD2. J gave up 2 bases and V 4 bases, and 17 bases lay outside the gene matches. The germline gives CDR1 MDHEN, CDR2 SYDVKM. The CDR3 covers 21 residues. The CDR3 nucleotides read TGTGCCAGCAGTTCCGACCCGGGACTAGCGGGAGCTTTGATCGTCACAGATACGCAGTATTTT. Residues: CASSSDPGLAGALIVTDTQYF.

The CDR3 sequence is CASSLAAGSGYGYTF. The DNA of the CDR3 is TGTGCCAGCAGCTTGGCCGCGGGTTCGGGCTATGGCTACACCTTC. The V gene is TRBV5-4, the J gene TRBJ1-2; D gene uncertain. The CDR3 runs to 15 residues. The V gene's germline CDR1 is SGHNT and CDR2 YYREEE (reference sequence). V gave up 0 bases and J gave up 4 bases, with 13 bases separating them. The complete variable domain, with remaining parts taken from reference TRBV5-4 and TRBJ1-2, reads ETGVTQSPTHLIKTRGQQVTLRCSSQSGHNTVSWYQQALGQGPQFIFQYYREEENGRGNFPPRFSGLQFPNYSSELNVNALELDDSALYLCASSLAAGSGYGYTFGSGTRLTVV.

This chain joins TRBV18 and TRBJ2-7, with TRBD2 matching 13 bases. CDR1 KGHSH and CDR2 LQKENI come from the germline V gene. V shed 3 bases, J shed 5 bases, and the junction held 7 bases outside the gene matches. The CDR3 has 16 amino acids. The CDR3 spells CASSPGLAGSVNEQYF. The CDR3 DNA reads as TGTGCCAGCTCACCGGGACTAGCGGGATCGGTAAACGAGCAGTACTTC.

The CDR3 nucleotides are TGTGCCAGCATCGGGCTGACGGGACTAGCGGGAGGGCCACACACCGGGGAGCTGTTTTTT. This gives the protein CASIGLTGLAGGPHTGELFF. V usage is TRBV28 and J usage is TRBJ2-2, with 16 bases identical to TRBD2. With V trimmed by 7 bases and J by 3 bases, 14 bases remained unmatched. Germline V gene sequence: CDR1 MDHEN, CDR2 SYDVKM. The CDR3 has 20 amino acids.

The gene calls are TRBV9 and TRBJ1-1; tentatively, D is TRBD1 (5 bases). Germline lookup yields CDR1 SGDLS and CDR2 YYNGEE. The germline V and J ends were trimmed by 4 bases and 4 bases, with 14 bases remaining between them. CDR3 length: 14 residues. DNA for the CDR3: TGTGCCAGCAGCCCCCGGGGGAGGAGCACTGAAGCTTTCTTT. Translated: CASSPRGRSTEAFF.

The chain combines TRBV5-1 with TRBJ2-5; possible D gene TRBD1, 5 bases. This CDR3 region has 14 residues. Germline V gene sequence: CDR1 SGHRS, CDR2 YFSETQ. Trimming took 0 bases from V and 5 from J, leaving 11 bases between them. The CDR3 coding sequence is TGCGCCAGCAGCTTGGCCCAGGGTTTGGAGACCCAGTACTTC. Translation: CASSLAQGLETQYF. Together with reference TRBV5-1 and TRBJ2-5, the CDR3 gives the full variable domain: KAGVTQTPRYLIKTRGQQVTLSCSPISGHRSVSWYQQTPGQGLQFLFEYFSETQRNKGNFPGRFSGRQFSNSRSEMNVSTLELGDSALYLCASSLAQGLETQYFGPGTRLLVL.

This chain links TRBV5-6 with TRBJ2-7; D perhaps matches TRBD1 (6 bases). The CDR3 is 17 residues long. Germline CDR1 reads SGHDT; CDR2 reads YYEEEE. The ends were cut back, 4 bases at V and 1 base at J, with 21 bases in the middle. The chain's CDR3 is CASSASRGQGYSYEQYF. The CDR3 region has the DNA TGTGCCAGCAGCGCTAGCCGGGGTCAGGGGTATTCCTACGAGCAGTACTTC.

CDR3 region: CASSIEAGVYNEQFF. The CDR3 coding sequence is TGTGCCAGTAGTATAGAAGCGGGAGTGTACAATGAGCAGTTCTTC. The gene calls are TRBV19 and TRBJ2-1, with 8 positions matching TRBD2. V trimming: 0 bases; J trimming: 4 bases; junction bases outside the gene matches: 2. Per the germline V gene, CDR1 is LNHDA and CDR2 is SQIVND (reference sequence). The CDR3 is 15 amino acids.

This clone was observed a single time. This chain connects TRBV6-5 to TRBJ2-7; 8 bases match TRBD2. The germline V gene has CDR1 MNHEY and CDR2 SVGAGI. The CDR3 loop spans 15 amino acids. V was pared by 0 bases and J by 1 base, with 2 bases of the junction left unmatched. The CDR3 loop is CASSYSASGSYEQYF. The CDR3 nucleotides read TGTGCCAGCAGTTACTCAGCTAGCGGGTCCTACGAGCAGTACTTC.

J is TRBJ2-7 and V is TRBV19; 9 bases align to TRBD1. The V and J ends lost 6 bases and 5 bases, in that order; junction bases with no gene match: 17. The CDR3 sequence is 17 residues long. Per germline, CDR1 LNHDA and CDR2 SQIVND (reference sequence). CDR3 protein: CASSLSPIGQGSDEQYF. CDR3 in DNA: TGTGCCAGTAGCCTGAGCCCCATTGGACAGGGGTCCGACGAGCAGTACTTC.

The V gene is TRBV6-6, the J gene TRBJ1-4, with 7 nucleotides matching TRBD1. The V gene's germline CDR1 is MNHNY and CDR2 SVGAGI (reference sequence). There are 15 residues in the CDR3. V shed 2 bases, J shed 8 bases, and the junction held 8 bases outside the gene matches. The CDR3 protein is CASSYEGQFGEKLFF. The CDR3 coding sequence is TGTGCCAGCAGTTACGAGGGACAGTTCGGCGAAAAACTGTTTTTT.

The chain uses TRBV6-5 and TRBJ1-3; D is possibly TRBD1 (6 bases). The germline V gene has CDR1 MNHEY and CDR2 SVGAGI. This CDR3 has 15 residues. The V and J ends lost 4 bases and 2 bases respectively, with 12 bases between them. CDR3 nucleotides: TGTGCCAGCAGTTCCCGTAGACAGGCTGGAAACACCATATATTTT. Translation: CASSSRRQAGNTIYF.

The rearrangement uses TRBV7-2 and TRBJ1-1; the match to TRBD1 covers 8 bases. Trimming cost V 5 bases and J 0 bases; bases outside gene matches: 11. Germline V gene lookup returns CDR1 SGHTA and CDR2 FQGNSA. The CDR3 has 17 amino acids. The CDR3 DNA follows: TGTGCCAGCAGCGGAGACCCAGGACAGGGACTGAACACTGAAGCTTTCTTT. As protein: CASSGDPGQGLNTEAFF.

The chain is built from TRBV2 and TRBJ1-2, with a tentative D call TRBD1 (5 bases). CDR1 and CDR2 from the germline V gene are SNHLY and FYNNEI. The CDR3 covers 14 residues. The V and J ends lost 4 bases and 4 bases respectively, with 13 bases between them. In DNA, the CDR3 is TGTGCCAGCAGTGCGGAGGGGAACCTCTATGGCTACACCTTC. It codes for CASSAEGNLYGYTF.

This sequence joins TRBV6-4 and TRBJ2-3; 7 positions agree with TRBD2. The CDR3 contains 15 residues. Germline values: CDR1 MRHNA, CDR2 SNTAGT. V dropped 2 bases and J dropped 0; count of bases not matched to a gene: 2. The CDR3 sequence: CASSDGAGSTDTQYF. Here the CDR3 DNA reads TGTGCCAGCAGTGACGGAGCGGGAAGCACAGATACGCAGTATTTT.

In DNA, the CDR3 is TGTGCCAGCAGCCCCCCAACGAGCGGGAGGGGAGAGCAGTACTTC. Translating gives CASSPPTSGRGEQYF. The chain uses TRBV6-5 and TRBJ2-7; 10 nucleotides agree with TRBD2. CDR3 length equals 15 residues. Germline CDR1 MNHEY, CDR2 SVGAGI. With V trimmed by 6 bases and J by 7 bases, 12 bases remained unmatched.

The chain recombines TRBV7-2 with TRBJ2-7; 7 bases align to TRBD2. V was clipped by 9 bases and J by 3 bases; unmatched bases: 11. CDR3 length: 14 amino acids. Per the germline V gene, CDR1 is SGHTA and CDR2 is FQGNSA. Written as DNA, the CDR3 is TGTGCCAGTGTTCTCGGGGGACTAAACTACGAGCAGTACTTC. It translates to CASVLGGLNYEQYF.

The chain uses TRBV14 and TRBJ1-6, with 7 positions matching TRBD1. The CDR3 covers 16 residues. CDR1 is SGHDN and CDR2 is FVKESK in the germline V gene. Losses at the gene ends were 4 bases for V and 3 bases for J; bases not matched to a gene: 6. The CDR3 sequence is CASSRRTGGYNSPLHF. CDR3 sequence (DNA): TGTGCCAGCAGCCGCAGGACAGGAGGCTATAATTCACCCCTCCACTTT.

This chain connects TRBV18 to TRBJ1-1; D is possibly TRBD1 (6 bases). V was trimmed by 3 bases and J by 4 bases, leaving 12 bases between them. This CDR3 comprises 14 residues. Germline V gives CDR1 KGHSH, CDR2 LQKENI. CDR3 loop: CASSPRGGGTEAFF. CDR3 in DNA: TGTGCCAGCTCACCGAGGGGGGGAGGCACTGAAGCTTTCTTT. Full variable domain (outside the CDR3, taken from reference TRBV18 and TRBJ1-1): NAGVMQNPRHLVRRRGQEARLRCSPMKGHSHVYWYRQLPEEGLKFMVYLQKENIIDESGMPKERFSAEFPKEGPSILRIQQVVRGDSAAYFCASSPRGGGTEAFFGQGTRLTVV.

The chain links TRBV6-1 to TRBJ1-2, with 8 nucleotides matching TRBD1. In germline, CDR1 is MNHNS, CDR2 SASEGT. The V gene end was trimmed by 7 bases and the J gene end by 6 bases; junction bases not matched to a gene: 10. The CDR3 is 14 residues long. CDR3 residues: CASNTRDRSNGYTF. The CDR3 DNA reads TGTGCCAGCAATACCCGGGACAGGTCCAATGGCTACACCTTC.

J is TRBJ1-2 and V is TRBV6-5, with 9 nucleotides matching TRBD1. This CDR3 is built from 16 residues. The V gene end was trimmed by 2 bases and the J gene end by 8 bases; junction bases not matched to a gene: 12. CDR1 and CDR2 (germline): MNHEY, SVGAGI. This CDR3 reads CASSYALGTGTEGYTF. As DNA, the CDR3 is TGTGCCAGCAGTTACGCATTGGGGACAGGGACAGAAGGCTACACCTTC.

The chain uses TRBV4-1 and TRBJ2-3, with a weak D call TRBD1 (6 bases). The CDR3 runs to 17 residues. Germline V gene data show CDR1 as MGHRA and CDR2 as YSYEKL. Trimming removed 3 bases from V and 0 bases from J, with 16 bases in between. CDR3 in amino acids: CASSQDRDTRSTDTQYF. CDR3 bases: TGCGCCAGCAGCCAGGACCGGGACACAAGAAGCACAGATACGCAGTATTTT.

V gene TRBV13 combines with J gene TRBJ1-1; the match to TRBD1 covers 7 bases. The junction had 12 bases not matched to a gene; V was cut back by 5 bases and J by 6 bases. The CDR3 has 15 residues. CDR1 and CDR2 (germline): PRHDT, FYEKMQ (reference sequence). CDR3 DNA sequence: TGTGCCAGCAGCGCCTGGGACAGTGCTGCGGCTGAAGCTTTCTTT. Translating it yields CASSAWDSAAAEAFF.

The V gene is TRBV7-6, the J gene TRBJ2-1; the D is unclear. This CDR3 has 13 residues. Looked up from germline, CDR1 is SGHVS and CDR2 is FNYEAQ. V was shortened by 5 bases and J by 6 bases, with 11 bases between the two germline ends. The CDR3 nucleotides read TGTGCCAGCAGCCCACTCACTACCAATGAGCAGTTCTTC. It translates to CASSPLTTNEQFF. Filled out from reference TRBV7-6 and TRBJ2-1, the complete variable domain reads GAGVSQSPRYKVTKRGQDVALRCDPISGHVSLYWYRQALGQGPEFLTYFNYEAQQDKSGLPNDRFSAERPEGSISTLTIQRTEQRDSAMYRCASSPLTTNEQFFGPGTRLTVL.

The CDR3 sequence: CASSLENRVGYGYTF. The CDR3 DNA reads TGTGCCAGCAGCTTAGAGAACAGGGTTGGCTATGGCTACACCTTC. The chain is built from TRBV11-3 and TRBJ1-2; D possibly corresponds to TRBD1 (6 bases). Trimming pared 0 bases from V and 4 bases from J, leaving 12 bases between. CDR3 length: 15 amino acids. Germline CDR1 is SGHNT and CDR2 is YENEEA.

The rearrangement joins TRBV5-6 to TRBJ2-5, with D unclear. Trimming stripped 4 bases from V and 3 bases from J, with 4 bases between. Germline CDR1 SGHDT, CDR2 YYEEEE. The length of the CDR3 is 11 residues. The CDR3 is CASSLKETQYF. In DNA form, the CDR3 reads TGTGCCAGCAGCCTTAAAGAGACCCAGTACTTC.

The gene calls are TRBV4-1 and TRBJ2-5; 13 nucleotides agree with TRBD2. CDR3 size: 17 residues. V dropped 4 bases and J dropped 5; count of bases not matched to a gene: 10. From germline, CDR1 is MGHRA and CDR2 YSYEKL. The CDR3 DNA sequence: TGCGCCAGCAGCCCTGGGACTAGCGGGACGGCAAGGGAGACCCAGTACTTC. Its translation: CASSPGTSGTARETQYF.

The chain's CDR3 is CASSLSGLGNTIYF. The CDR3 nucleotides read TGCGCCAGCAGCTTGTCAGGGCTCGGAAACACCATATATTTT. V gene TRBV5-1 combines with J gene TRBJ1-3; D is perhaps TRBD1 (5 bases). Germline-derived CDR1 and CDR2 are SGHRS and YFSETQ. This CDR3 comprises 14 residues. With 1 base removed from V and 4 bases from J, the gap between germline ends came to 9 bases.

V is TRBV5-1 and J is TRBJ2-1, with 11 bases lining up with TRBD2. J gave up 2 bases and V 0 bases, and 4 bases lay outside the gene matches. Germline V lookup: CDR1 SGHRS, CDR2 YFSETQ. This CDR3 is built from 17 residues. The CDR3 region has the DNA TGCGCCAGCAGCTTGGTTCTAGCGGGAGGAGCCTACAATGAGCAGTTCTTC. This sequence encodes CASSLVLAGGAYNEQFF.